This entry describes one T cell receptor beta chain. Original analysis: It was from reference gene primer amplification that nucleated cell counts were estimated. Assay: immunoSEQ multiplex PCR; the TCRdb copy retains only in-frame clones and omits some. Clone size and the V and J calls come from that table; the DNA yielded D and trimming. The sample records 310,000 or so clones, roughly 86% being singletons. The sample belongs to a study of blood T cell repertoires in COVID-19. As for the study in general: Sites in the United States, Italy and Spain provided acute and convalescent COVID-19 samples. From T cells, B-cell-depleted T cells, or PBMCs came the material, which was cDNA or gDNA.

V dropped 3 bases and J dropped 4; count of bases not matched to a gene: 15. The CDR3 runs to 18 residues. CDR1 is LGHNA and CDR2 is YSLEER in the germline V gene. Seattle patient enrollment occurred during active infection, with longitudinal follow-up thereafter. Sequencing was carried out using peripheral blood. This receptor was identified in a woman aged 25 to 45 with COVID-19, enrolled during active disease. This chain uses TRBV4-3 with TRBJ2-1; the match to TRBD1 covers 7 bases. CDR3 residues: CASSHPTQGDSPYNEQFF. The CDR3 nucleotides are TGCGCCAGCAGCCACCCTACCCAGGGGGACAGCCCTTACAATGAGCAGTTCTTC.